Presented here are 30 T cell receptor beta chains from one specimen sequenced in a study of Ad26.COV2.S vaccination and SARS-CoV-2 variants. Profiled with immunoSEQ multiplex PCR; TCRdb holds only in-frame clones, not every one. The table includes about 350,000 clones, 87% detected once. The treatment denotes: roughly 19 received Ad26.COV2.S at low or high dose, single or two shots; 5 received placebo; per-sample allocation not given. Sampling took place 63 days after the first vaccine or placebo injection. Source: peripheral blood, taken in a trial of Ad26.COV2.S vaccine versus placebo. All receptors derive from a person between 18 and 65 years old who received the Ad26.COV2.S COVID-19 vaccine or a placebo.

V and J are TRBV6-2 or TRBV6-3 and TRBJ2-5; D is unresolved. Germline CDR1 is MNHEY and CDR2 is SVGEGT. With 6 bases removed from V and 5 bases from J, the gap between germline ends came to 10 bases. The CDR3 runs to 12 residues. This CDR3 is CASSTSWETQYF. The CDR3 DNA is TGTGCCAGCAGCACCTCTTGGGAGACCCAGTACTTC.

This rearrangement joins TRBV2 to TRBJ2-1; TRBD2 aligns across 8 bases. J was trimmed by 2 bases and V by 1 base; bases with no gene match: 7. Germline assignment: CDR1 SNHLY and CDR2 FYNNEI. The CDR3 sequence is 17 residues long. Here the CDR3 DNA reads TGTGCCAGCAGTGAAGGGCCACGGGGGGGCACCTACAATGAGCAGTTCTTC. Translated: CASSEGPRGGTYNEQFF.

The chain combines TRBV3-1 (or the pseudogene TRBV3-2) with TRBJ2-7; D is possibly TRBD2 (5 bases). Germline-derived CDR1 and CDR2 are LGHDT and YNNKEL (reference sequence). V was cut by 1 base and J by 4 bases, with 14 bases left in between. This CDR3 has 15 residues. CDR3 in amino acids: CASSQVSGERYEQYF. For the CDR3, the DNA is TGTGCCAGCAGCCAAGTGTCCGGGGAGAGGTACGAGCAGTACTTC.

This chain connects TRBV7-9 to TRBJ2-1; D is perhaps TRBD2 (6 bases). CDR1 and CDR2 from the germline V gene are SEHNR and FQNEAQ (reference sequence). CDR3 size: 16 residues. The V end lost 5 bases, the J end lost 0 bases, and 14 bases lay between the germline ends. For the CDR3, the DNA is TGTGCCAGCAGCACCGACCGGGACTCCTCCTACAATGAGCAGTTCTTC. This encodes CASSTDRDSSYNEQFF.

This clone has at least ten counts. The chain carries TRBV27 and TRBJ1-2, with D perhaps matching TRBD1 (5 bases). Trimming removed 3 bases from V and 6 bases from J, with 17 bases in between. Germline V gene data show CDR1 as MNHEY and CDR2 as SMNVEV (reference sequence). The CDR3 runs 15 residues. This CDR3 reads CASSLGVMGGDGYTF. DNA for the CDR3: TGTGCCAGCAGTTTGGGAGTTATGGGAGGGGATGGCTACACCTTC.

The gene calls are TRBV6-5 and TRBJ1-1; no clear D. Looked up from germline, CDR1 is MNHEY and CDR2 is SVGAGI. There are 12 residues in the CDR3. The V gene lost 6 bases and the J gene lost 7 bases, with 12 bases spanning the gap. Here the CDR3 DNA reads TGTGCCAGCAGCCGGTCTGGATTTGAAGCTTTCTTT. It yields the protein CASSRSGFEAFF.

CDR3 protein: CASSMSSGLNTGELFF. The DNA of the CDR3 is TGTGCCAGTAGTATGAGTAGCGGATTGAACACCGGGGAGCTGTTTTTT. The genes are TRBV19 and TRBJ2-2, with D possibly matching TRBD2 (6 bases). The ends were cut back, 3 bases at V and 1 base at J, with 12 bases in the middle. CDR1 and CDR2 from the germline V gene are LNHDA and SQIVND (reference sequence). This CDR3 spans 16 amino acids.

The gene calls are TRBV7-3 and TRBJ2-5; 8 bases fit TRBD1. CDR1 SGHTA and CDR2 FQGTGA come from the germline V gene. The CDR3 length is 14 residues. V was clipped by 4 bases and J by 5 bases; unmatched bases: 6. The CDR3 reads CASSSTGVGETQYF. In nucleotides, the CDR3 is TGTGCCAGCAGCTCGACAGGGGTCGGTGAGACCCAGTACTTC.

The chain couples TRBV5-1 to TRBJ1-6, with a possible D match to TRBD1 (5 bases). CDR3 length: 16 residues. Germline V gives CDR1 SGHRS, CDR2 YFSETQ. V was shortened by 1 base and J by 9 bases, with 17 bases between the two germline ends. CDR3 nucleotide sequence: TGCGCCAGCAGCTTGACCGTTGGGGGAGGACGTTCACCCCTCCACTTT. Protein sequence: CASSLTVGGGRSPLHF.

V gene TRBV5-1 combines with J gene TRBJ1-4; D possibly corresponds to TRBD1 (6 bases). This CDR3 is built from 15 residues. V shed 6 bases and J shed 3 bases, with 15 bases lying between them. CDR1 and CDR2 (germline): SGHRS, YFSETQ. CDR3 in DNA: TGCGCCAGCACCGCGGGGGGGGCGGCTAATGAAAAACTGTTTTTT. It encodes CASTAGGAANEKLFF.

CDR3 residues: CASSFADQPQHF. The CDR3 bases are TGTGCCAGCAGTTTTGCTGATCAGCCCCAGCATTTT. The chain couples TRBV6-5 to TRBJ1-5, with no clear D. The germline CDR1 and CDR2 sequences are MNHEY and SVGAGI. V lost 4 bases and J lost 5, with 6 bases in between. The CDR3 is 12 residues long.

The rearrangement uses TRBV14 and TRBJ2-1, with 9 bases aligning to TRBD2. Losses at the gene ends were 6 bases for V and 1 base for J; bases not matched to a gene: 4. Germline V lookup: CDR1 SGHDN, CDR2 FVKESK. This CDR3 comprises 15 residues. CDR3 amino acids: CASRSSGGSYNEQFF. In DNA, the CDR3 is TGTGCCAGCAGGAGTAGCGGGGGTTCCTACAATGAGCAGTTCTTC.

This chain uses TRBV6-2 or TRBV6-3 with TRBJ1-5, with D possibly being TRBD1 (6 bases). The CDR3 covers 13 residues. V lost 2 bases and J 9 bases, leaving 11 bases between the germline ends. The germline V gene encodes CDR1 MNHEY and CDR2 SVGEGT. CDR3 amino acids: CASSYDRLRPQHF. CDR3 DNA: TGTGCCAGCAGTTACGACAGGTTGAGGCCCCAGCATTTT.

In DNA form, the CDR3 reads TGTGCCAGCAGCCAAACCGGGTCCTTGAGCAATGAGCAGTTCTTC. Its translation is CASSQTGSLSNEQFF. The rearrangement joins TRBV3-1 (or the pseudogene TRBV3-2) to TRBJ2-1; D call uncertain. V lost 2 bases to trimming and J lost 6 bases, with 14 bases between them. Per germline, CDR1 LGHDT and CDR2 YNNKEL (reference sequence). The CDR3 is made up of 15 amino acids.

The CDR3: CASTKWRAYEQYF. Written as DNA, the CDR3 is TGTGCCAGCACAAAATGGAGGGCCTACGAGCAGTACTTC. The rearrangement joins TRBV25-1 to TRBJ2-7; D is perhaps TRBD2 (6 bases). CDR1 is MGHDK and CDR2 is SYGVNS in the germline V gene. The V end lost 7 bases, the J end lost 2 bases, and 12 bases lay between the germline ends. The CDR3 length is 13 residues.

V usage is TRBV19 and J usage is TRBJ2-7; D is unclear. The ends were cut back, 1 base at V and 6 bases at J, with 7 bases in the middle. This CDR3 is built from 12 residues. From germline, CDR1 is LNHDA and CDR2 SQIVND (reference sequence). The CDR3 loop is CASSIGLSEQYF. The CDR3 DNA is TGTGCCAGTAGTATAGGACTCTCCGAGCAGTACTTC.

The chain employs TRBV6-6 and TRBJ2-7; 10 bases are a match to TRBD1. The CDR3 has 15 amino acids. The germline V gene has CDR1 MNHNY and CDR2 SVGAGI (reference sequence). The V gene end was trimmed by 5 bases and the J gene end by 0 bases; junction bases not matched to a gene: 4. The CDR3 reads CASSGTGVNSYEQYF. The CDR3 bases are TGTGCCAGCAGTGGGACAGGGGTCAACTCCTACGAGCAGTACTTC.

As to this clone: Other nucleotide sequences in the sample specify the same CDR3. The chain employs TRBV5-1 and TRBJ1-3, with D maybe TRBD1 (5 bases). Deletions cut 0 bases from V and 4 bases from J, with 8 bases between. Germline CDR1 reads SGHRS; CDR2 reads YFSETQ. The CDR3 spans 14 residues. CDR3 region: CASSLAGRGNTIYF. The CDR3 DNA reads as TGCGCCAGCAGCTTGGCGGGGCGAGGAAACACCATATATTTT.

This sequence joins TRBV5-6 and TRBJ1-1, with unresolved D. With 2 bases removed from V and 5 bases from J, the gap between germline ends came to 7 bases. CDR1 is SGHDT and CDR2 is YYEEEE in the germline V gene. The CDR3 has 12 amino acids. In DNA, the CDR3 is TGTGCCAGCAGCTTAACAAGGACTGAAGCTTTCTTT. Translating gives CASSLTRTEAFF.

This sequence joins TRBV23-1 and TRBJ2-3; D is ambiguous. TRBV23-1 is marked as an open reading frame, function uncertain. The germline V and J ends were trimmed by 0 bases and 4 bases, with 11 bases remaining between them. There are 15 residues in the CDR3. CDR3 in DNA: TGCGCCAGCAGTCAATCGACTTATCGTCCAGATACGCAGTATTTT. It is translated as CASSQSTYRPDTQYF.

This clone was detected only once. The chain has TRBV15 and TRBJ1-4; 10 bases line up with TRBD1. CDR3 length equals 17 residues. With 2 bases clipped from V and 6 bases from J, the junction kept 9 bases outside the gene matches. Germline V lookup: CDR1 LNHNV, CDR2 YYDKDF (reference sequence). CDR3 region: CATSRPRGTGVHEKLFF. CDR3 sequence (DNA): TGTGCCACCAGCAGACCAAGAGGGACAGGGGTACATGAAAAACTGTTTTTT.

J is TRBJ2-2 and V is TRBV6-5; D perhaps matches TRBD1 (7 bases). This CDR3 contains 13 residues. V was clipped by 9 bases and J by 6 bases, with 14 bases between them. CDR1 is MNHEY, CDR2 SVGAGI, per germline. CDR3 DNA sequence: TGTGCCAGTAGACAGGGAGGCTCCGGGGAGCTGTTTTTT. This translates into CASRQGGSGELFF.

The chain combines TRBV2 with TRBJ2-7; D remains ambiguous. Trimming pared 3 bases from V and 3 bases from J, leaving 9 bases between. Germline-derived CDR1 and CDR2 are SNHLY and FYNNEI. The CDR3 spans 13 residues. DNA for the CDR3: TGTGCCAGCAGTGAGGGCAAGAGCTACGAGCAGTACTTC. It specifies CASSEGKSYEQYF.

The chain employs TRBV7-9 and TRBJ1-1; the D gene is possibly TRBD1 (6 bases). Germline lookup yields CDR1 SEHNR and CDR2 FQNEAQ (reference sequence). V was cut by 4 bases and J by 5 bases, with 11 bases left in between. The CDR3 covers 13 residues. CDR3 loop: CASSWGAFTEAFF. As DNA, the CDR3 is TGTGCCAGCAGCTGGGGGGCGTTTACTGAAGCTTTCTTT.

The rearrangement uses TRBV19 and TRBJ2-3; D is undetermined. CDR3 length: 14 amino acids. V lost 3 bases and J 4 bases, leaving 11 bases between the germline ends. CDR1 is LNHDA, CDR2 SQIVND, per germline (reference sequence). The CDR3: CASSIGPVADTQYF. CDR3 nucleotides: TGTGCCAGTAGTATCGGTCCCGTAGCAGATACGCAGTATTTT.

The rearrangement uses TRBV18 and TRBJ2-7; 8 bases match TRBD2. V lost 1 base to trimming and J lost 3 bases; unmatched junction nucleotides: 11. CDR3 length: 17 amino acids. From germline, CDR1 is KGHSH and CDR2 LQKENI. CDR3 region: CASSPRGPLAADYEQYF. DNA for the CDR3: TGTGCCAGCTCACCACGAGGGCCACTAGCGGCTGACTACGAGCAGTACTTC.

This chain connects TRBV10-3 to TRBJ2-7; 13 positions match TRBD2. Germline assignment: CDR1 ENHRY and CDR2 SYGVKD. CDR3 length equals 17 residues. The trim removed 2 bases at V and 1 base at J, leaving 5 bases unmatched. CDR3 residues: CAISEGLAGAVSYEQYF. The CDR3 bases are TGTGCCATCAGTGAGGGACTAGCGGGGGCGGTTTCCTACGAGCAGTACTTC.

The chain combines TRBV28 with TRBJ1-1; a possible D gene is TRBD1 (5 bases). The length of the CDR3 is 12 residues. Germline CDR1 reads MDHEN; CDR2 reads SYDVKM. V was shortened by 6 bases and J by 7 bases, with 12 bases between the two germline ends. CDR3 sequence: CASRGLPNEAFF. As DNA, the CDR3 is TGTGCCAGCAGGGGACTGCCGAATGAAGCTTTCTTT. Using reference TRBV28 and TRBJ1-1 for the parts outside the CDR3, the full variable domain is DVKVTQSSRYLVKRTGEKVFLECVQDMDHENMFWYRQDPGLGLRLIYFSYDVKMKEKGDIPEGYSVSREKKERFSLILESASTNQTSMYLCASRGLPNEAFFGQGTRLTVV.

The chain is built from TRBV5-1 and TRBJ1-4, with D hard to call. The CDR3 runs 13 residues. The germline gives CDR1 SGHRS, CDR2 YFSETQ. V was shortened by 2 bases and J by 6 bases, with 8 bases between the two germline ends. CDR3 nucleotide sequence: TGCGCCAGCAGCTTATTCATGGATGAAAAACTGTTTTTT. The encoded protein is CASSLFMDEKLFF.

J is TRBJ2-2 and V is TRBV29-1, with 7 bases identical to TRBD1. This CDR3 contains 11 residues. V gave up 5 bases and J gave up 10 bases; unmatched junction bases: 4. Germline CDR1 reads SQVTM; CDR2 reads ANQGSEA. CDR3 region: CSVTQGLELFF. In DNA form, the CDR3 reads TGCAGCGTTACACAGGGGTTGGAGCTGTTTTTT.